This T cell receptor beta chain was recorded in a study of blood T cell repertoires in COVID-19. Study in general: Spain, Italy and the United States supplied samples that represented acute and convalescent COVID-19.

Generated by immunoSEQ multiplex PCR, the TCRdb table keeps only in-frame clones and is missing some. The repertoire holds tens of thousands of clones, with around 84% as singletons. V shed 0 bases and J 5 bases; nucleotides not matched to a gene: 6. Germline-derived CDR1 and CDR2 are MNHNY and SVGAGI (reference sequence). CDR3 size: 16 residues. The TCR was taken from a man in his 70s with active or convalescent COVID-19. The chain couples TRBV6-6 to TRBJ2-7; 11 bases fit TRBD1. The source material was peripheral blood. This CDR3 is CASSYSTGQGVHEQYF. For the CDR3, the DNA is TGTGCCAGCAGTTACTCGACGGGACAGGGGGTCCACGAGCAGTACTTC.